The rows below give T cell receptor beta chains drawn from one sample of a study of blood T cell repertoires in COVID-19. Some clones are missing from TCRdb's copy, which holds only in-frame ones; the method was immunoSEQ multiplex PCR. The table records approximately 90,000 clones, approximately 84% of them present only once. The sequencing sample was made of peripheral blood. Receptors originate from an elderly man with active or convalescent COVID-19. The CDR3 runs from the conserved cysteine through the conserved F or W. The D gene is left open where the match is weak. For some rows the clone size is stated as once, few or many, or as a class when expanded; others skip it.

abundance: .; j_gene: TRBJ2-5; d_gene: TRBD1; v_gene: TRBV5-1; CDR3nt: TGCGCCAGCAGCCCGACAGGGGGCGAAGAGACCCAGTACTTC; CDR3aa: CASSPTGGEETQYF
abundance: .; j_gene: TRBJ2-7; d_gene: .; v_gene: TRBV18; CDR3nt: TGTGCCAGCTCACCGGACAGCAATCAGTACTTC; CDR3aa: CASSPDSNQYF
abundance: .; j_gene: TRBJ1-5; d_gene: .; v_gene: TRBV5-4; CDR3nt: TGTGCCAGCAGCCACGGGGGGGACCTCAATCAGCCCCAGCATTTT; CDR3aa: CASSHGGDLNQPQHF
abundance: once; j_gene: TRBJ2-7; d_gene: .; v_gene: TRBV16; CDR3nt: TGTGCCAGCAGCCAATCGATACTAGGTTCCCACGAGCAGTACTTC; CDR3aa: CASSQSILGSHEQYF
abundance: .; j_gene: TRBJ2-7; d_gene: TRBD1; v_gene: TRBV4-1; CDR3nt: TGCGCCAGCAGCCATCCGGGACAGGGGGTTTACGAGCAGTACTTC; CDR3aa: CASSHPGQGVYEQYF
abundance: .; j_gene: TRBJ1-1; d_gene: TRBD1; v_gene: TRBV9; CDR3nt: TGTGCCAGCAGCGTAGGGACAGGGAACACTGAAGCTTTCTTT; CDR3aa: CASSVGTGNTEAFF
abundance: .; j_gene: TRBJ1-1; d_gene: TRBD1; v_gene: TRBV9; CDR3nt: TGTGCCAGCAGCCCGAGACAGGGGCAAAGGGACACTGAAGCTTTCTTT; CDR3aa: CASSPRQGQRDTEAFF
abundance: many; j_gene: TRBJ2-7; d_gene: TRBD2; v_gene: TRBV7-9; CDR3nt: TGTGCCAGCAGCGGGAGGGAGAGGGGTTTCGAGCAGTACTTC; CDR3aa: CASSGRERGFEQYF
abundance: .; j_gene: TRBJ2-3; d_gene: .; v_gene: TRBV7-9; CDR3nt: TGTGCCAGCAGCTTAGGGATACCGGGGATCACAACAGATACGCAGTATTTT; CDR3aa: CASSLGIPGITTDTQYF
abundance: .; j_gene: TRBJ2-3; d_gene: TRBD1; v_gene: TRBV2; CDR3nt: TGTGCCAGCAGTGAAGAAAACAGGGGGCAAGATACGCAGTATTTT; CDR3aa: CASSEENRGQDTQYF
abundance: .; j_gene: TRBJ1-4; d_gene: .; v_gene: TRBV19; CDR3nt: TGTGCCAGTAGGCCAATCGGGGAGCCAACTAATGAAAAACTGTTTTTT; CDR3aa: CASRPIGEPTNEKLFF
abundance: .; j_gene: TRBJ1-1; d_gene: .; v_gene: TRBV10-3; CDR3nt: TGTGCCATCAGTCAAGACAGACGGAACACTGAAGCTTTCTTT; CDR3aa: CAISQDRRNTEAFF
abundance: .; j_gene: TRBJ2-3; d_gene: TRBD2; v_gene: TRBV7-9; CDR3nt: TGTGCCAGCAGCTTAATGGGGGGGAAGACCACAGATACGCAGTATTTT; CDR3aa: CASSLMGGKTTDTQYF
abundance: .; j_gene: TRBJ2-7; d_gene: .; v_gene: TRBV2; CDR3nt: TGTGCCAGCAGCCTGGGACGCCTCGGAGGGGAGCAGTACTTC; CDR3aa: CASSLGRLGGEQYF
abundance: medium-sized; j_gene: TRBJ2-1; d_gene: TRBD2; v_gene: TRBV2; CDR3nt: TGTGCCAGCAGTGAAGAGGGACTAGCCGGGAATGAGCAGTTCTTC; CDR3aa: CASSEEGLAGNEQFF
abundance: once; j_gene: TRBJ1-2; d_gene: TRBD1; v_gene: TRBV3-1/TRBV3-2; CDR3nt: TGTGCCAGCCGAGACAGGGCCCCAATCCCCACCTTC; CDR3aa: CASRDRAPIPTF
abundance: once; j_gene: TRBJ2-7; d_gene: .; v_gene: TRBV29-1; CDR3nt: TGCAGCGTGGTCAGGGGAGACTACGAGCAGTACTTC; CDR3aa: CSVVRGDYEQYF
abundance: once; j_gene: TRBJ1-1; d_gene: TRBD1; v_gene: TRBV15; CDR3nt: TGTGCCACCAGCAGAGTTGTCGGGACAGGGGCTAGCACTGAAGCTTTCTTT; CDR3aa: CATSRVVGTGASTEAFF
abundance: .; j_gene: TRBJ1-5; d_gene: TRBD1; v_gene: TRBV19; CDR3nt: TGTGCCAGTAGATTCATCCTACAGGGGGCGGGTCAGCCCCAGCATTTT; CDR3aa: CASRFILQGAGQPQHF
abundance: .; j_gene: TRBJ1-5; d_gene: .; v_gene: TRBV19; CDR3nt: TGTGCCAGTATTGACAAGGGCAGGGGCGGTCAGCCCCAGCATTTT; CDR3aa: CASIDKGRGGQPQHF
abundance: .; j_gene: TRBJ1-6; d_gene: .; v_gene: TRBV7-8; CDR3nt: TGTGCCAGCAGCTTAGGGCTTAGCGACAATTCACCCCTCCACTTT; CDR3aa: CASSLGLSDNSPLHF
abundance: once; j_gene: TRBJ2-3; d_gene: TRBD1; v_gene: TRBV5-6; CDR3nt: TGTGCCAGCAGCTTACACAGGGGAGATACGCAGTATTTT; CDR3aa: CASSLHRGDTQYF
abundance: many; j_gene: TRBJ1-6; d_gene: .; v_gene: TRBV10-1; CDR3nt: TGCGCCAGCAGTGAGTCGCGGACAGAAAATTCACCCCTCCACTTT; CDR3aa: CASSESRTENSPLHF
abundance: .; j_gene: TRBJ2-7; d_gene: .; v_gene: TRBV27; CDR3nt: TGTGCCAGCAGTCCCCAGGCGGGTCGCGAGTCCTACGAGCAGTACTTC; CDR3aa: CASSPQAGRESYEQYF
abundance: .; j_gene: TRBJ2-5; d_gene: .; v_gene: TRBV11-2; CDR3nt: TGTGCCAGCAGCTTAGTTCTTAGTCGGGAGACCCAGTACTTC; CDR3aa: CASSLVLSRETQYF
abundance: .; j_gene: TRBJ1-1; d_gene: .; v_gene: TRBV28; CDR3nt: TGTGCCAGCATAAGCAACGGCCCCGGGGGCACTGAAGCTTTCTTT; CDR3aa: CASISNGPGGTEAFF
abundance: .; j_gene: TRBJ2-5; d_gene: .; v_gene: TRBV27; CDR3nt: TGTGCCAGCAGCCATACCCGGTCAGAGACCCAGTACTTC; CDR3aa: CASSHTRSETQYF
abundance: .; j_gene: TRBJ1-2; d_gene: .; v_gene: TRBV7-9; CDR3nt: TGTGCCAGCAGCTTAGGCCCCCAGAATAACTATGGCTACACCTTC; CDR3aa: CASSLGPQNNYGYTF
abundance: .; j_gene: TRBJ2-6; d_gene: TRBD2; v_gene: TRBV24-1; CDR3nt: TGTGCCACCAGTGATCCCCGGGGGGGATTGGGCGCTGGGGCCAACGTCCTGACTTTC; CDR3aa: CATSDPRGGLGAGANVLTF
abundance: .; j_gene: TRBJ2-5; d_gene: .; v_gene: TRBV5-4; CDR3nt: TGTGCCAGCAGCTCTGGCGGGGAGACCCAGTACTTC; CDR3aa: CASSSGGETQYF
abundance: .; j_gene: TRBJ2-7; d_gene: TRBD1; v_gene: TRBV27; CDR3nt: TGTGCCAGCAGTACCCGGACAGGCCTCTCCTACGAGCAGTACTTC; CDR3aa: CASSTRTGLSYEQYF
abundance: .; j_gene: TRBJ2-5; d_gene: TRBD1; v_gene: TRBV7-2; CDR3nt: TGTGCCAGCAGCTTAGGCGGACAGGGGTGGAAGACCCAGTACTTC; CDR3aa: CASSLGGQGWKTQYF
abundance: once; j_gene: TRBJ1-3; d_gene: TRBD1; v_gene: TRBV7-9; CDR3nt: TGTGCCAGCAGCTTAGGACAGGGGTCTGCTGGAAACACCATATATTTT; CDR3aa: CASSLGQGSAGNTIYF
abundance: .; j_gene: TRBJ1-1; d_gene: TRBD1; v_gene: TRBV19; CDR3nt: TGTGCCAGTACAGACAGGGGGCTCGGGACTGAAGCTTTCTTT; CDR3aa: CASTDRGLGTEAFF
abundance: .; j_gene: TRBJ1-4; d_gene: TRBD1; v_gene: TRBV7-9; CDR3nt: TGTGCCAGCAGCTCAGGGGGCGTGATAAACGATGAAAAACTGTTTTTT; CDR3aa: CASSSGGVINDEKLFF
abundance: .; j_gene: TRBJ2-3; d_gene: .; v_gene: TRBV19; CDR3nt: TGTGCCTCGCGGGGCGGCACAGATACGCAGTATTTT; CDR3aa: CASRGGTDTQYF
abundance: .; j_gene: TRBJ1-4; d_gene: .; v_gene: TRBV7-9; CDR3nt: TGTGCCAGCAGCTTAGCGCAGGGTAATAATGAAAAACTGTTTTTT; CDR3aa: CASSLAQGNNEKLFF
abundance: .; j_gene: TRBJ2-1; d_gene: TRBD2; v_gene: TRBV4-3; CDR3nt: TGCGCCAGCAGCCAAGGATCTAGCGGGGGTCGCTCCTCCTACAATGAGCAGTTCTTC; CDR3aa: CASSQGSSGGRSSYNEQFF
abundance: .; j_gene: TRBJ1-3; d_gene: .; v_gene: TRBV30; CDR3nt: TGTGCCTGGAGAGTGGGAGTCGCTGGATATTTT; CDR3aa: CAWRVGVAGYF
abundance: .; j_gene: TRBJ2-5; d_gene: .; v_gene: TRBV27; CDR3nt: TGTGCCAGCAGTTTATCGCGAGGTTACCAGACCCAGTACTTC; CDR3aa: CASSLSRGYQTQYF
abundance: .; j_gene: TRBJ1-1; d_gene: .; v_gene: TRBV12-3/TRBV12-4; CDR3nt: TGTGCCAGCAGATATCTCCAAGAGGCTTTCTTT; CDR3aa: CASRYLQEAFF
abundance: .; j_gene: TRBJ2-1; d_gene: TRBD1; v_gene: TRBV11-2; CDR3nt: TGTGCCAGCAGCTCAGGACAGGGTAACGGACGGGAGCAGTTCTTC; CDR3aa: CASSSGQGNGREQFF
abundance: .; j_gene: TRBJ1-1; d_gene: TRBD1; v_gene: TRBV7-2; CDR3nt: TGTGCCAGCAGCCCTACAGGGGGCACTGAAGCTTTCTTT; CDR3aa: CASSPTGGTEAFF
abundance: .; j_gene: TRBJ1-1; d_gene: .; v_gene: TRBV7-3; CDR3nt: TGTGCCAGCAGCGAAGATGGACCAGGGGACACTGAAGCTTTCTTT; CDR3aa: CASSEDGPGDTEAFF
abundance: .; j_gene: TRBJ2-5; d_gene: .; v_gene: TRBV5-1; CDR3nt: TGCGCCAGCAGCAGCCTCGTTTCCGAAGAGACCCAGTACTTC; CDR3aa: CASSSLVSEETQYF
abundance: once; j_gene: TRBJ1-6; d_gene: .; v_gene: TRBV4-1; CDR3nt: TGCGCCAGCAGCCAAGAGGGCGCAGGGGCCGGCTATAATTCACCCCTCCACTTT; CDR3aa: CASSQEGAGAGYNSPLHF
abundance: .; j_gene: TRBJ1-1; d_gene: TRBD1; v_gene: TRBV5-5; CDR3nt: TGTGCCAGCAGCCGGGACAGGGTCACTGAAGCTTTCTTT; CDR3aa: CASSRDRVTEAFF
abundance: .; j_gene: TRBJ1-4; d_gene: TRBD1; v_gene: TRBV7-9; CDR3nt: TGTGCCAGCAGCGTAGGGGGCAGGAATGAAAAACTGTTTTTT; CDR3aa: CASSVGGRNEKLFF
abundance: .; j_gene: TRBJ2-3; d_gene: TRBD1; v_gene: TRBV5-1; CDR3nt: TGCGCCAGCAGCCTCGGGGACAGGCTCACAGATACGCAGTATTTT; CDR3aa: CASSLGDRLTDTQYF
abundance: once; j_gene: TRBJ1-5; d_gene: .; v_gene: TRBV3-1/TRBV3-2; CDR3nt: TGTGCCAGCAGCCAAGGGGAAGGGGAAGGAAATCAGCCCCAGCATTTT; CDR3aa: CASSQGEGEGNQPQHF
abundance: .; j_gene: TRBJ2-2; d_gene: .; v_gene: TRBV7-2; CDR3nt: TGTGCCAGCAGCTTAGGGGCGCAGTCGAACACCGGGGAGCTGTTTTTT; CDR3aa: CASSLGAQSNTGELFF
abundance: .; j_gene: TRBJ2-7; d_gene: TRBD2; v_gene: TRBV5-4; CDR3nt: TGTGCCAGCAGCTTGGGACTAGCGTCCCACGAGCAGTACTTC; CDR3aa: CASSLGLASHEQYF
abundance: few; j_gene: TRBJ1-5; d_gene: TRBD1; v_gene: TRBV3-1/TRBV3-2; CDR3nt: TGTGCCAGCAGCCAAGTTCCTCTGGCGCAGGGGGCTCTGAGCAATCAGCCCCAGCATTTT; CDR3aa: CASSQVPLAQGALSNQPQHF
abundance: .; j_gene: TRBJ1-5; d_gene: TRBD1; v_gene: TRBV4-1; CDR3nt: TGCGCCAGCAGCCAAGAGACGGGTCGGGGACAGGTCTCGTCCCAGCATTTT; CDR3aa: CASSQETGRGQVSSQHF
abundance: .; j_gene: TRBJ1-4; d_gene: .; v_gene: TRBV28; CDR3nt: TGTGCCATCCTGGACACATATAATGAAAAACTGTTTTTT; CDR3aa: CAILDTYNEKLFF
abundance: few; j_gene: TRBJ1-2; d_gene: TRBD1; v_gene: TRBV5-6; CDR3nt: TGTGCCAGCAGATCCGGGACAGGGTCCGGAATCGGTGGCTACACCTTC; CDR3aa: CASRSGTGSGIGGYTF
abundance: .; j_gene: TRBJ2-3; d_gene: .; v_gene: TRBV20-1; CDR3nt: TGCAGTGCTAGTCGAAGGGGCGACGGTACGCAGTATTTT; CDR3aa: CSASRRGDGTQYF